A single sample is the source of the 23 T cell receptor beta chains below, sequenced in a study of blood T cell repertoires in COVID-19. Generated by immunoSEQ multiplex PCR, the TCRdb table keeps only in-frame clones and is missing some. Of 97,000 or so clones in the sample, around 81% were seen once. Sequenced material: peripheral blood. Receptors were obtained from a man in his sixties with acute or convalescent COVID-19.

This clone has a single count. The chain has TRBV6-1 and TRBJ2-2; 12 positions match TRBD2. The germline V gene encodes CDR1 MNHNS and CDR2 SASEGT. The CDR3 is 16 residues long. V lost 4 bases, J lost 5 bases, and 5 bases stayed unmatched. CDR3 DNA sequence: TGTGCCAGCAGTGGTCTAGCGGGGGGGCAGACCGGGGAGCTGTTTTTT. Translated, it gives CASSGLAGGQTGELFF.

The rearrangement joins TRBV24-1 to TRBJ2-1; tentatively, D is TRBD2 (7 bases). The V gene's germline CDR1 is KGHDR and CDR2 SFDVKD. This CDR3 region has 18 residues. V lost 3 bases and J 4 bases, leaving 21 bases between the germline ends. The CDR3 nucleotides read TGTGCCACCAGTGATCCTTCTGCTGGGAGGGGGTCGTACAATGAGCAGTTCTTC. Amino acids: CATSDPSAGRGSYNEQFF.

V gene TRBV9 combines with J gene TRBJ1-5, with TRBD1 identical over 7 bases. The junction had 3 bases not matched to a gene; V was cut back by 1 base and J by 5 bases. The CDR3 spans 14 residues. Germline-derived CDR1 and CDR2 are SGDLS and YYNGEE. CDR3 in amino acids: CASSVTGEHQPQHF. The CDR3 DNA is TGTGCCAGCAGCGTAACAGGGGAGCATCAGCCCCAGCATTTT.

The chain has TRBV9 and TRBJ2-1; D is unresolved. Germline CDR1 reads SGDLS; CDR2 reads YYNGEE. This CDR3 has 12 residues. Trimming removed 2 bases at V and 7 bases at J, with 7 bases between. As DNA, the CDR3 is TGTGCCAGCAGCGTTCAGGAAAATGAGCAGTTCTTC. The encoded protein is CASSVQENEQFF.

The chain is built from TRBV6-5 and TRBJ1-6; 9 nucleotides line up with TRBD1. The germline V gene has CDR1 MNHEY and CDR2 SVGAGI. The V gene end was trimmed by 0 bases and the J gene end by 8 bases; junction bases not matched to a gene: 2. The CDR3 is 15 residues long. CDR3: CASSYSRDRDSPLHF. CDR3 bases: TGTGCCAGCAGTTACTCCCGGGACAGGGATTCACCCCTCCACTTT.

The chain is built from TRBV18 and TRBJ2-2; TRBD2 matches 12 bases. CDR1 and CDR2 from the germline V gene are KGHSH and LQKENI. V dropped 5 bases and J dropped 2; count of bases not matched to a gene: 3. The CDR3 covers 16 residues. The CDR3 coding sequence is TGTGCCAGCTCATCCGGACTAGCGGGAAACACCGGGGAGCTGTTTTTT. Amino acids: CASSSGLAGNTGELFF.

The rearrangement joins TRBV11-1 to TRBJ1-1; D is perhaps TRBD1 (5 bases). The CDR3 totals 15 residues. V lost 6 bases to trimming and J lost 0 bases, with 14 bases between them. CDR1 is SGHAT, CDR2 FQDESV, per germline (reference sequence). CDR3: CASSPRQNMNTEAFF. CDR3 sequence (DNA): TGTGCCAGCAGTCCCAGACAGAACATGAACACTGAAGCTTTCTTT.

This chain joins TRBV15 and TRBJ2-7; D possibly corresponds to TRBD2 (5 bases). Germline-derived CDR1 and CDR2 are LNHNV and YYDKDF (reference sequence). This CDR3 region has 16 residues. The V end was cut by 3 bases, the J end by 2 bases, with 17 bases between. The CDR3 reads CATSSDRTVRPYEQYF. DNA of the CDR3: TGTGCCACCAGCAGCGATCGGACTGTCCGACCCTACGAGCAGTACTTC.

This rearrangement joins TRBV6-1 to TRBJ1-1; D perhaps matches TRBD1 (6 bases). The CDR3 has 15 amino acids. Germline CDR1 and CDR2: MNHNS and SASEGT. V dropped 2 bases and J dropped 4 bases, with 14 bases sitting between them. CDR3 sequence reads: CASSEKGEGGTEAFF. CDR3 DNA: TGTGCCAGCAGTGAAAAAGGGGAAGGGGGCACTGAAGCTTTCTTT.

This clone has only one observation. The CDR3 DNA reads as TGCGCCAGCAGTGGCGGGAACACTGAAGCTTTCTTT. Its translation: CASSGGNTEAFF. The V and J genes are TRBV10-2 and TRBJ1-1; D remains ambiguous. CDR3 length equals 12 residues. Between the trimmed V and J ends, which lost 4 bases and 1 base, there was a span of 4 bases. Germline V CDR1 and CDR2: WSHSY, SAAADI.

This clone was found a few times. The chain employs TRBV27 and TRBJ2-2, with D possibly being TRBD1 (6 bases). V was cut by 5 bases and J by 4 bases, with 17 bases left in between. The CDR3 runs to 16 residues. Germline V gene data show CDR1 as MNHEY and CDR2 as SMNVEV (reference sequence). The CDR3 DNA reads TGTGCCAGCAGTCCCTCCTTCAGGGGACGCACCGGGGAGCTGTTTTTT. Protein sequence: CASSPSFRGRTGELFF.

The V gene is TRBV11-3, the J gene TRBJ2-7; tentatively, D is TRBD2 (7 bases). The CDR3 runs 15 residues. CDR1 is SGHNT and CDR2 is YENEEA in the germline V gene. V shed 1 base and J shed 1 base, with 11 bases lying between them. The CDR3 spells CASSLVAGASYEQYF. The DNA for the CDR3 is TGTGCCAGCAGCTTAGTGGCGGGGGCATCCTACGAGCAGTACTTC.

This clone was picked up a small number of times. CDR3 residues: CASSEDRGSYNSPLHF. The CDR3 DNA reads TGTGCCAGCAGCGAAGACAGGGGATCCTATAATTCACCCCTCCACTTT. The chain links TRBV21-1 to TRBJ1-6; TRBD1 is the table's D call, not checked against the DNA. TRBV21-1 counts as a pseudogene. There are 16 residues in the CDR3.

The rearrangement uses TRBV7-2 and TRBJ2-2, with TRBD2 identical over 8 bases. This CDR3 contains 14 residues. CDR1 and CDR2 (germline): SGHTA, FQGNSA. V shed 6 bases, J shed 5 bases, and the junction held 5 bases outside the gene matches. CDR3 DNA sequence: TGTGCCAGCAGACTAGCGGCGGAGACCGGGGAGCTGTTTTTT. Its protein is CASRLAAETGELFF.

This clone occurred once. The V and J genes are TRBV11-2 and TRBJ2-5; tentatively, D is TRBD2 (5 bases). V gave up 1 base and J gave up 0 bases, with 12 bases separating them. There are 16 residues in the CDR3. Germline V gene sequence: CDR1 SGHAT, CDR2 FQNNGV. The CDR3 bases are TGTGCCAGCAGCTTAGGTGGGCCGGGGTACCAAGAGACCCAGTACTTC. As protein: CASSLGGPGYQETQYF. The full variable domain, in which reference TRBV11-2 and TRBJ2-5 provide the parts outside the CDR3, is EAGVAQSPRYKIIEKRQSVAFWCNPISGHATLYWYQQILGQGPKLLIQFQNNGVVDDSQLPKDRFSAERLKGVDSTLKIQPAKLEDSAVYLCASSLGGPGYQETQYFGPGTRLLVL.

The chain has TRBV7-8 and TRBJ1-3; D may be TRBD1 (5 bases). Germline values: CDR1 SGHVS, CDR2 FQNEAQ. Trimming took off 4 bases at V and 4 bases at J, with 20 bases between the two ends. This CDR3 has 17 amino acids. The CDR3 reads CASSWPRRQDIGNTIYF. CDR3 coding DNA: TGTGCCAGCAGCTGGCCCCGGCGCCAGGACATAGGAAACACCATATATTTT.

This chain joins TRBV5-6 and TRBJ1-2; no definite D call. From germline, CDR1 is SGHDT and CDR2 YYEEEE. V shed 4 bases and J shed 6 bases, with 10 bases lying between them. The CDR3 loop spans 12 amino acids. In DNA form, the CDR3 reads TGTGCCAGCAGCGGAGGTTCGGATGGCTACACCTTC. This encodes CASSGGSDGYTF.

The rearrangement links TRBV6-5 to TRBJ2-5; 9 bases are shared with TRBD1. The CDR3 covers 14 residues. CDR1 and CDR2 (germline): MNHEY, SVGAGI. Trimming removed 4 bases from V and 5 bases from J; junction bases left unmatched: 5. CDR3 region: CASSSIGQGETQYF. Written as DNA, the CDR3 is TGTGCCAGCAGTTCTATCGGACAGGGGGAGACCCAGTACTTC.

This rearrangement joins TRBV2 to TRBJ2-5; TRBD2 is a possible D gene (6 bases). The CDR3 totals 15 residues. From germline, CDR1 is SNHLY and CDR2 FYNNEI. With 4 bases removed from V and 5 bases from J, the gap between germline ends came to 17 bases. The CDR3, as DNA: TGTGCCAGCAGTGTAAGCGGAGGGAGCGGGGAGACCCAGTACTTC. This encodes CASSVSGGSGETQYF.

The CDR3 loop is CASSPGGEGSGNTIYF. DNA of the CDR3: TGTGCCAGCAGCCCCGGTGGAGAGGGATCTGGAAACACCATATATTTT. The V gene is TRBV13, the J gene TRBJ1-3, with D unresolved. The CDR3 length is 16 residues. Germline V gene lookup returns CDR1 PRHDT and CDR2 FYEKMQ (reference sequence). With 5 bases removed from V and 1 base from J, the gap between germline ends came to 15 bases.

The chain combines TRBV27 with TRBJ1-2; D remains ambiguous. CDR1 is MNHEY and CDR2 is SMNVEV in the germline V gene (reference sequence). Between the trimmed V and J ends, which lost 4 bases and 4 bases, there was a span of 10 bases. The CDR3 spans 13 residues. The CDR3 spells CASSWREGYGYTF. The DNA of the CDR3 is TGTGCCAGCAGTTGGAGAGAGGGCTATGGCTACACCTTC.

The chain combines TRBV7-2 with TRBJ1-6; possibly TRBD1 for D (5 bases). Germline V gene data show CDR1 as SGHTA and CDR2 as FQGNSA. The CDR3 has 16 residues. Trimming cost V 6 bases and J 2 bases, with 14 bases left between them. CDR3 nucleotide sequence: TGTGCCAGCAGGGCTAATGGGGGGGCCTATAATTCACCCCTCCACTTT. Translated: CASRANGGAYNSPLHF. Supplemented by reference TRBV7-2 and TRBJ1-6, the full variable domain reads GAGVSQSPSNKVTEKGKDVELRCDPISGHTALYWYRQSLGQGLEFLIYFQGNSAPDKSGLPSDRFSAERTGGSVSTLTIQRTQQEDSAVYLCASRANGGAYNSPLHFGNGTRLTVT.

The rearrangement joins TRBV5-5 to TRBJ1-6, with 7 bases aligning to TRBD1. The J segment lost 11 bases and the V segment lost 3 bases, leaving 8 bases of the junction unmatched. The length of the CDR3 is 14 residues. Germline CDR1 and CDR2: SGHKS and YYEKEE (reference sequence). CDR3 bases: TGTGCCAGCAGCTCCCGACAGGGTCGGGCACCCCTCCACTTT. It translates to CASSSRQGRAPLHF.